This record looks at one T cell receptor beta chain sequence and its context. The ends lost 3 bases at V and 2 bases at J; junction bases unmatched: 3. The CDR3 sequence is 13 residues long. Germline V gene lookup returns CDR1 SQVTM and CDR2 ANQGSEA. The data originate from a study of blood T cell repertoires in COVID-19. Clones were sequenced by immunoSEQ multiplex PCR, and TCRdb holds only the in-frame ones, with some missing. The repertoire includes fewer than 400,000 clones, 85% of them detected once, and under 2% sits in the top ten. This sequence was found in a woman between 25 and 40 years old who had been exposed to COVID-19. V is TRBV29-1 and J is TRBJ1-1; 7 nucleotides line up with TRBD1. The sequencing input was PBMCs or T cells enriched from blood (not recorded which). The CDR3 sequence: CSVDGTDNTEAFF. The CDR3 DNA reads TGCAGCGTTGATGGGACAGATAACACTGAAGCTTTCTTT.